The T cell receptor beta chain described here comes from a study of T-cell reconstitution after alpha-beta-depleted transplantation in children. The study's findings and limits: Once a year had passed after transplant, T-cell counts and diversity came mostly from newly produced T cells. As was reported, about two months after transplant, alpha-beta T cells came from several hundred expanded graft clones. For some patients, TCRbeta diversity was high at day 60 because of recipient T cells and thymic progenitors that survived.

Construction of the TCRbeta library involved unique molecular identifiers. Via MiXCR, TCRdb re-called the PCR reads, giving one row per CDR3 protein. The sample consists of 750,000 to 950,000 distinct CDR3 sequences, less than 20% of them appearing once. CDR1 is SGHRS, CDR2 YFSETQ, per germline. The CDR3 length is 15 residues. V was pared by 4 bases and J by 6 bases, with 18 bases between. With respect to this clonotype: Its antigen is undetermined.

The TCR originated in a male patient between 5 and 17 years old who had a stem cell transplant for acute lymphoblastic leukemia, so the T cells may come from the graft donor. Sequencing used PBMCs, mostly from graft donor cells, obtained 360 days after TCRalphabeta/CD19-depleted stem cell transplant. The chain has TRBV5-1 and TRBJ2-3, with D perhaps being TRBD1 or TRBD2 (5 bases each). The CDR3 nucleotides read TGCGCCAGCAGCCCCCGGGACGCCCCTCGGGATACGCAGTATTTT. Translation gives CASSPRDAPRDTQYF.